These 3 T cell receptor beta chains came from one sample sequenced in a study of cytomegalovirus exposure and HLA in healthy donors. Assay: immunoSEQ multiplex PCR; the TCRdb copy retains only in-frame clones and omits some. The data contain a few hundred thousand clones, just over 85% of them singletons. The sequencing input was PBMCs. Every receptor here comes from a woman aged 18-29 years in good health and CMV-seronegative.

V usage is TRBV29-1 and J usage is TRBJ1-2, with D possibly being TRBD1 (5 bases). Trimming left V 4 bases short and J 5 bases short, with 17 bases between. The CDR3 totals 14 residues. Germline CDR1 SQVTM, CDR2 ANQGSEA. CDR3 DNA sequence: TGCAGCGTTGGGGGCCAGGATCCTCCTTATGGCTACACCTTC. Protein sequence: CSVGGQDPPYGYTF. Full variable domain (rest looked up from reference TRBV29-1 and TRBJ1-2): SAVISQKPSRDICQRGTSLTIQCQVDSQVTMMFWYRQQPGQSLTLIATANQGSEATYESGFVIDKFPISRPNLTFSTLTVSNMSPEDSSIYLCSVGGQDPPYGYTFGSGTRLTVV.

The V and J genes are TRBV7-9 and TRBJ2-3; perhaps TRBD1 as D (6 bases). The V end lost 5 bases, the J end lost 7 bases, and 16 bases lay between the germline ends. Germline V lookup: CDR1 SEHNR, CDR2 FQNEAQ (reference sequence). This CDR3 contains 14 residues. CDR3 region: CASSPWTEANTQYF. For the CDR3, the DNA is TGTGCCAGCAGCCCCTGGACAGAAGCCAATACGCAGTATTTT.

This chain connects TRBV15 to TRBJ2-1, with D possibly being TRBD2 (5 bases). Deletions cut 8 bases from V and 0 bases from J, with 11 bases between. CDR3 length equals 14 residues. Germline V gives CDR1 LNHNV, CDR2 YYDKDF (reference sequence). DNA of the CDR3: TGTGCCACCGGAATCCGGGGCTCCTACAATGAGCAGTTCTTC. Translation: CATGIRGSYNEQFF.